The 2 T cell receptor beta chains listed next were all sequenced from one sample in a study of T cells in localized non-small cell lung cancer. Profiled with immunoSEQ multiplex PCR; TCRdb holds only in-frame clones, not every one. Found here are about 40,000 clones, more than 75% of them singletons; the top ten hold 3.5% to 4%. The specimen was peripheral blood, collected before any cancer treatment. These receptor sequences come from a man between 18 and 55 years old with stage I lung adenocarcinoma.

This clone was seen only a few times. The chain recombines TRBV7-8 with TRBJ1-3; D gene uncertain. Trimming took off 1 base at V and 0 bases at J, with 13 bases between the two ends. Germline lookup yields CDR1 SGHVS and CDR2 FQNEAQ. There are 17 residues in the CDR3. CDR3 amino acids: CASSLDGPSSSGNTIYF. In DNA form, the CDR3 reads TGTGCCAGCAGCTTAGACGGACCATCAAGCTCTGGAAACACCATATATTTT.

This chain uses TRBV5-1 with TRBJ2-3; 8 nucleotides line up with TRBD2. The V gene end was trimmed by 4 bases and the J gene end by 2 bases; junction bases not matched to a gene: 9. In germline, CDR1 is SGHRS, CDR2 YFSETQ. CDR3 length: 16 residues. CDR3 loop: CASSPGTSGPTDTQYF. CDR3 DNA sequence: TGCGCCAGCAGCCCGGGTACTAGCGGACCCACAGATACGCAGTATTTT.